The 14 T cell receptor beta chains given below trace back to one sample, sequenced in a study of vaccination and CD4 T cells after COVID-19. Which antigens these TCRs recognize remains unknown. Treatment specified: approximately 9-day PBMC culture with coronavirus spike peptide pools or control peptides (ViraFEST assay). Unexposed donor CD4+ T cells predated the COVID-19 pandemic, collected 2011-2018. Cultured CD4+ T cell DNA was sequenced using the Oncomine TCR Beta short-read assay. Cultures of CD4+ T cells served as the source for extracting genomic DNA. TCRdb re-derived calls from the PCR reads in MiXCR, one entry per CDR3 protein. The table has approximately 9,800 distinct CDR3 sequences, around 41% seen once; the top ten hold around 11%. Sequenced: CD4+ T cells from blood, cultured in vitro. The receptors come from a human donor in good health.

The chain has TRBV6-4 and TRBJ1-3; D unresolved. Trimming cost V 7 bases and J 4 bases, with 14 bases left between them. Looked up from germline, CDR1 is MRHNA and CDR2 is SNTAGT. This CDR3 has 14 residues. The CDR3 nucleotides read TGTGCCAGCATGGCCCGCCTCCCGGGAAACACCATATATTTT. Translating gives CASMARLPGNTIYF.

The gene calls are TRBV23-1 and TRBJ2-3, with a tentative D call TRBD1 (5 bases). TRBV23-1 is known as an ORF, though its function is uncertain. The CDR3 runs 15 residues. Trimming stripped 0 bases from V and 4 bases from J, with 11 bases between. The chain's CDR3 is CASSQSAAGPDTQYF. CDR3 in DNA: TGCGCCAGCAGTCAATCGGCGGCAGGGCCAGATACGCAGTATTTT.

This chain connects TRBV7-3 to TRBJ2-3; 11 nucleotides align to TRBD2. The germline V gene encodes CDR1 SGHTA and CDR2 FQGTGA. J was trimmed by 2 bases and V by 4 bases; bases with no gene match: 2. The CDR3 has 15 residues. This chain's CDR3 is CASSSLAGDTDTQYF. The CDR3 region has the DNA TGTGCCAGCAGCTCACTAGCGGGAGACACAGATACGCAGTATTTT.

This clonotype was detected once. This chain links TRBV11-2 with TRBJ2-1; D remains ambiguous. Germline CDR1 and CDR2: SGHAT and FQNNGV. The V gene lost 1 base and the J gene lost 10 bases, with 17 bases spanning the gap. This CDR3 spans 15 amino acids. The CDR3 DNA sequence: TGTGCCAGCAGCTTAGGGAGCGTCGGCCAATTGGAGCAGTTCTTC. Translating gives CASSLGSVGQLEQFF.

The genes are TRBV7-2 and TRBJ2-1; 9 bases agree with TRBD2. The CDR3 sequence is 14 residues long. The germline V gene has CDR1 SGHTA and CDR2 FQGNSA. J was trimmed by 10 bases and V by 0 bases; bases with no gene match: 4. CDR3: CASSLASGSGEQFF. The DNA for the CDR3 is TGTGCCAGCAGCTTAGCTAGCGGGAGTGGGGAGCAGTTCTTC.

This clonotype has a single count. The gene calls are TRBV2 and TRBJ1-1, with a tentative D call TRBD1 (5 bases). Germline CDR1 and CDR2: SNHLY and FYNNEI. With 6 bases removed from V and 3 bases from J, the gap between germline ends came to 17 bases. This CDR3 spans 15 amino acids. CDR3 amino acids: CASRVIRGAYTEAFF. For the CDR3, the DNA is TGTGCCAGCAGAGTAATCCGCGGGGCATACACTGAAGCTTTCTTT.

The gene calls are TRBV6-1 and TRBJ2-7; D not certain. The CDR3 is made up of 16 amino acids. In germline, CDR1 is MNHNS, CDR2 SASEGT. V dropped 6 bases and J dropped 2 bases, with 20 bases sitting between them. CDR3 in amino acids: CASRRSATDLAYEQYF. CDR3 coding DNA: TGTGCCAGCAGGCGCTCGGCGACTGACTTAGCCTACGAGCAGTACTTC.

This clonotype was counted only a few times. The chain joins TRBV4-2 to TRBJ2-3; TRBD2 matches 8 bases. Germline values: CDR1 LGHNA, CDR2 YNFKEQ. The trim removed 0 bases at V and 1 base at J, leaving 3 bases unmatched. This CDR3 is 16 amino acids long. CDR3 loop: CASSQEPAGGTDTQYF. The CDR3 nucleotides are TGTGCCAGCAGCCAAGAACCAGCGGGAGGCACAGATACGCAGTATTTT.

The V call is TRBV5-4, the J call TRBJ2-7, with TRBD2 identical over 12 bases. Germline loops: CDR1 SGHNT, CDR2 YYREEE (reference sequence). With V trimmed by 0 bases and J by 2 bases, 6 bases remained unmatched. The CDR3 has 17 amino acids. CDR3 DNA sequence: TGTGCCAGCAGCTTGGAGGGACTAGCGGGCAATACCTACGAGCAGTACTTC. Translating it yields CASSLEGLAGNTYEQYF.

The chain carries TRBV27 and TRBJ1-1, with D perhaps TRBD1 (6 bases). Trimming stripped 5 bases from V and 1 base from J, with 11 bases between. The CDR3 loop spans 14 amino acids. The germline CDR1 and CDR2 sequences are MNHEY and SMNVEV (reference sequence). The CDR3 loop is CASSRRQANTEAFF. CDR3 in DNA: TGTGCCAGCAGTCGCCGACAGGCGAACACTGAAGCTTTCTTT.

The V call is TRBV5-1, the J call TRBJ1-2; TRBD1 matches at 8 bases. Germline V gives CDR1 SGHRS, CDR2 YFSETQ. CDR3 size: 16 residues. V was clipped by 0 bases and J by 4 bases; unmatched bases: 8. In DNA form, the CDR3 reads TGCGCCAGCAGCTTGGACCCGAGACAGGGGAGCTATGGCTACACCTTC. This codes for CASSLDPRQGSYGYTF.

The rearrangement links TRBV30 to TRBJ1-1; tentatively, D is TRBD1 (6 bases). The germline V gene encodes CDR1 GTSNPN and CDR2 SVGIG (reference sequence). The CDR3 is made up of 13 amino acids. The germline V and J ends were trimmed by 1 base and 2 bases, with 8 bases remaining between them. The CDR3 spells CAWSGQANTEAFF. CDR3 nucleotide sequence: TGTGCCTGGAGTGGACAGGCCAACACTGAAGCTTTCTTT.

CDR3 nucleotides: TGTGCCAGCAGAGGGGGACAGGGTGGGGACGAGCAGTACTTC. Residues: CASRGGQGGDEQYF. The chain is built from TRBV12-3 or TRBV12-4 and TRBJ2-7; 9 bases fit TRBD1. With 6 bases clipped from V and 5 bases from J, the junction kept 8 bases outside the gene matches. CDR3 length: 14 residues.

Of note for this clonotype: An end of the junction differs from the germline gene, which may be a read error. This rearrangement joins TRBV5-1 to TRBJ1-2, with a possible D match to TRBD1 (6 bases). The CDR3 runs to 14 residues. Germline CDR1 and CDR2: SGHRS and YFSETQ. As DNA, the CDR3 is TGCGCCAGCAGCGCTTACCTGACAGGATATGGCTGCACCTTC. It codes for CASSAYLTGYGCTF.